The 10 T cell receptor beta chains below all came from one sample that was sequenced in a study of blood T cell repertoires in COVID-19 (TCRdb year 2020). The library was obtained by the immunoSEQ multiplex PCR assay. TCRdb stores this immuneACCESS table with in-frame sequences only. Part of the clones is absent; in the studies checked, under half of the shortfall reflects unresolved V genes, and no reason is known for the rest. This sample has approximately 470,000 clones in its table, and 87% of those were observed once. The ten largest make up 0.7% of the sample. Material: PBMCs or T cells enriched from blood (not recorded which). The receptors stem from a woman between 18 and 30 years old who had recovered from COVID-19.

The chain couples TRBV2 to TRBJ1-5, with 8 positions matching TRBD1. J gave up 5 bases and V 8 bases, and 8 bases lay outside the gene matches. Germline V lookup: CDR1 SNHLY, CDR2 FYNNEI. This CDR3 has 14 residues. The CDR3, as DNA: TGTGCCAGCGGGAAGGACAGGGTGGATCAGCCCCAGCATTTT. Its protein product is CASGKDRVDQPQHF.

This clone has just a few counts. The chain employs TRBV5-6 and TRBJ1-2; D unresolved. Between the trimmed V and J ends, which lost 2 bases and 8 bases, there was a span of 13 bases. From germline, CDR1 is SGHDT and CDR2 YYEEEE. The CDR3 consists of 13 residues. The CDR3 spells CASSFGVTKGYTF. CDR3 sequence (DNA): TGTGCCAGCAGCTTCGGCGTTACTAAAGGCTACACCTTC.

The CDR3 region is CASSIDRQPQHF. The CDR3 DNA reads as TGTGCCAGTAGTATAGATCGTCAGCCCCAGCATTTT. V usage is TRBV19 and J usage is TRBJ1-5; D gene ambiguous. The CDR3 is 12 residues long. The germline V gene encodes CDR1 LNHDA and CDR2 SQIVND (reference sequence). The ends were cut back, 0 bases at V and 6 bases at J, with 3 bases in the middle.

V and J are TRBV29-1 and TRBJ1-2; D remains ambiguous. Trimming pared 0 bases from V and 6 bases from J, leaving 11 bases between. CDR1 and CDR2 (germline): SQVTM, ANQGSEA. The CDR3 length is 13 residues. The CDR3 DNA reads TGCAGCGTTGAAGATCTTGGAGGCCATGGCTACACCTTC. Encoded protein: CSVEDLGGHGYTF.

The gene calls are TRBV19 and TRBJ1-5; 9 positions match TRBD1. From germline, CDR1 is LNHDA and CDR2 SQIVND (reference sequence). The CDR3 is 16 residues long. V lost 7 bases and J lost 1; bases outside the gene matches: 8. The CDR3 DNA follows: TGTGCCAGTACCGGGACAGGGAGGTGGAGCAATCAGCCCCAGCATTTT. Its translation: CASTGTGRWSNQPQHF.

The V call is TRBV29-1, the J call TRBJ2-7; 7 bases line up with TRBD1. This CDR3 region has 15 residues. CDR1 is SQVTM and CDR2 is ANQGSEA in the germline V gene. Unmatched junction bases numbered 12, after V lost 5 bases and J lost 2 bases. The CDR3 loop reads CSVRYSGTAPYEQYF. The DNA for the CDR3 is TGCAGCGTTCGATACTCCGGGACAGCCCCCTACGAGCAGTACTTC.

This chain links TRBV5-4 with TRBJ1-3; D is perhaps TRBD1 (5 bases). The CDR3 sequence is 17 residues long. Looked up from germline, CDR1 is SGHNT and CDR2 is YYREEE (reference sequence). Trimming removed 4 bases from V and 0 bases from J, with 17 bases in between. The CDR3 region is CASSPGTAASSGNTIYF. CDR3 nucleotides: TGTGCCAGCAGCCCCGGGACTGCTGCGTCCTCTGGAAACACCATATATTTT.

The chain carries TRBV10-2 and TRBJ2-7; 7 bases match TRBD2. V was pared by 8 bases and J by 5 bases, with 18 bases of the junction left unmatched. Germline V gene lookup returns CDR1 WSHSY and CDR2 SAAADI. The CDR3 consists of 16 residues. The CDR3 loop reads CASAAGPLGGSDEQYF. Written as DNA, the CDR3 is TGCGCCAGCGCGGCCGGGCCCCTGGGAGGGAGCGACGAGCAGTACTTC.

The V call is TRBV25-1, the J call TRBJ2-7; perhaps TRBD2 as D (5 bases). The CDR3 extends over 15 amino acids. The V gene lost 3 bases and the J gene lost 4 bases, with 16 bases spanning the gap. Germline lookup yields CDR1 MGHDK and CDR2 SYGVNS. The CDR3 bases are TGTGCCAGCAGTGAGATAGACGGGAAACGGTACGAGCAGTACTTC. Its protein is CASSEIDGKRYEQYF.

V and J are TRBV28 and TRBJ1-2; D unclear. V gave up 5 bases and J gave up 3 bases, with 7 bases separating them. The CDR3 spans 12 residues. The V gene's germline CDR1 is MDHEN and CDR2 SYDVKM. CDR3 nucleotide sequence: TGTGCCAGCAGTCCTAATTACTATGGCTACACCTTC. It encodes CASSPNYYGYTF.